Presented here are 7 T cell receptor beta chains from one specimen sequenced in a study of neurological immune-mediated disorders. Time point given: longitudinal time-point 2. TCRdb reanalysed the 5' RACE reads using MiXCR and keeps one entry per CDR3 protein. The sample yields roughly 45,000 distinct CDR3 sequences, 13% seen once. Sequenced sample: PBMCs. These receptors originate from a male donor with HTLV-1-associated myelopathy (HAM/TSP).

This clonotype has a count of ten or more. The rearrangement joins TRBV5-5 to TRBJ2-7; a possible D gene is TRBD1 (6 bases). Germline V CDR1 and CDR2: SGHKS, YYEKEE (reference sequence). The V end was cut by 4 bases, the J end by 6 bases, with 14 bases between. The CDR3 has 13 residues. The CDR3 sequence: CASSPMGASEQYF. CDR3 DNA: TGTGCCAGCAGCCCTATGGGGGCCTCCGAGCAGTACTTC.

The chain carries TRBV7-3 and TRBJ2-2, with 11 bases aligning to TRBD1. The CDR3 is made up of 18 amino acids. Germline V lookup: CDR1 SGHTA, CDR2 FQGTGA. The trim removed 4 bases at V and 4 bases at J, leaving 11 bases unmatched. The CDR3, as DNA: TGTGCCAGCAGCTCAGCTACCTTCGGACAGGGGGCCACCGGGGAGCTGTTTTTT. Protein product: CASSSATFGQGATGELFF.

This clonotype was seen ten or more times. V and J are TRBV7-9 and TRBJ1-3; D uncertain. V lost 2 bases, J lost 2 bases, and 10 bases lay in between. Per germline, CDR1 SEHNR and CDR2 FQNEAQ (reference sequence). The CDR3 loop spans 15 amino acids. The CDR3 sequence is CASSLREEPGNTIYF. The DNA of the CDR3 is TGTGCCAGCAGCTTAAGAGAGGAGCCTGGAAACACCATATATTTT.

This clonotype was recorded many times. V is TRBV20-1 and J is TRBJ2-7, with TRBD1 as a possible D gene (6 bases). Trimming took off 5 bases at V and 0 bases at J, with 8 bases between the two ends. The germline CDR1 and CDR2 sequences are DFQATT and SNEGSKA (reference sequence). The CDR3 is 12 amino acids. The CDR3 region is CSAGDISYEQYF. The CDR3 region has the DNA TGCAGTGCTGGGGACATCTCCTACGAGCAGTACTTC.

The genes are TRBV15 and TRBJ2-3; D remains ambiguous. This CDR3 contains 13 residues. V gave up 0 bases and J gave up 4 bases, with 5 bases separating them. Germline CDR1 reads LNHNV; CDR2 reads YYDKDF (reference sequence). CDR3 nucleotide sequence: TGTGCCACCAGCAGAGATCTGGCAGATACGCAGTATTTT. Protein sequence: CATSRDLADTQYF. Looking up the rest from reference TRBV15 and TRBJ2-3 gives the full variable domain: DAMVIQNPRYQVTQFGKPVTLSCSQTLNHNVMYWYQQKSSQAPKLLFHYYDKDFNNEADTPDNFQSRRPNTSFCFLDIRSPGLGDTAMYLCATSRDLADTQYFGPGTRLTVL.

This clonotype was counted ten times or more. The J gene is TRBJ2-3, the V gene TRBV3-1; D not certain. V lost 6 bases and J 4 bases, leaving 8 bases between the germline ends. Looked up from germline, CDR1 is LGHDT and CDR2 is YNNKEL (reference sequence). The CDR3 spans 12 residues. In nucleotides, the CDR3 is TGTGCCAGCAGTCGTAACGCAGATACGCAGTATTTT. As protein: CASSRNADTQYF.

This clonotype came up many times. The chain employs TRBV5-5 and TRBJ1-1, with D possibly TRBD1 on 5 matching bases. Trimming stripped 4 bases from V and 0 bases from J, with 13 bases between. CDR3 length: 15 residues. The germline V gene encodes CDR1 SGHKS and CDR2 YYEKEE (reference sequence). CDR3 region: CASSTRQTMNTEAFF. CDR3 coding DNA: TGTGCCAGCAGCACTCGACAGACTATGAACACTGAAGCTTTCTTT.